A single sample is the source of the 26 T cell receptor beta chains below, sequenced in a study of T cells in Graves' hyperthyroidism and ophthalmopathy. RNA transcripts yielded amplified TCR beta CDR3 regions. The TCR CDR3 was amplified in a first-round RT-PCR using the HTBI primer set. TCRdb re-analysed the multiplex PCR reads in MiXCR, keeping a single row per CDR3 protein. In the table there are about 160,000 distinct CDR3 sequences, less than 10% of which are singletons. Sequenced material: blood. These receptors were obtained from a woman under 30 with Graves' hyperthyroidism that later progressed to Graves' ophthalmopathy.

By proportion, this clonotype is medium-sized (0.01 to 0.1%). V and J are TRBV29-1 and TRBJ1-3; unclear D gene. The V gene's germline CDR1 is SQVTM and CDR2 ANQGSEA. The CDR3 loop spans 11 amino acids. The V gene lost 4 bases and the J gene lost 4 bases, with 5 bases spanning the gap. CDR3 nucleotide sequence: TGCAGCGTTGTGGGCGGAAACACCATATATTTT. It encodes CSVVGGNTIYF.

In this sample, this clonotype turned up many times. The chain has TRBV2 and TRBJ2-1, with 8 positions matching TRBD1. The CDR3 length is 16 residues. Trimming cost V 1 base and J 8 bases; bases outside gene matches: 10. The germline gives CDR1 SNHLY, CDR2 FYNNEI. CDR3 nucleotides: TGTGCCAGCAGTGAAGGGGCTGGACAGGGTGTTTATGAGCAGTTCTTC. It is translated as CASSEGAGQGVYEQFF.

This clonotype was found many times. The genes are TRBV12-3 or TRBV12-4 and TRBJ1-1; D uncertain. This CDR3 is 14 amino acids long. Trimming pared 4 bases from V and 1 base from J, leaving 10 bases between. The CDR3 DNA reads as TGTGCCAGCAGTTCCGGGGAAAGGAACACTGAAGCTTTCTTT. Its protein product is CASSSGERNTEAFF.

The chain joins TRBV9 to TRBJ2-5; tentative D call: TRBD2 (6 bases). The CDR3 extends over 14 amino acids. V was clipped by 3 bases and J by 1 base, with 10 bases between them. Germline loops: CDR1 SGDLS, CDR2 YYNGEE. In nucleotides, the CDR3 is TGTGCCAGCAGCGCAGCCGGGGGCCAAGAGACCCAGTACTTC. Translated: CASSAAGGQETQYF.

The chain recombines TRBV4-1 with TRBJ1-5; D is unresolved. Trimming took off 0 bases at V and 6 bases at J, with 12 bases between the two ends. The CDR3 consists of 15 residues. CDR1 MGHRA and CDR2 YSYEKL come from the germline V gene. CDR3 region: CASSQEILNPQPQHF. DNA of the CDR3: TGCGCCAGCAGCCAAGAAATCCTAAATCCTCAGCCCCAGCATTTT.

This clonotype was detected ten times or more. This chain connects TRBV10-3 to TRBJ2-2; D is ambiguous. From germline, CDR1 is ENHRY and CDR2 SYGVKD. The CDR3 sequence is 14 residues long. Trimming stripped 3 bases from V and 1 base from J, with 6 bases between. CDR3: CAISDRRNTGELFF. CDR3 coding DNA: TGTGCCATCAGTGACCGACGGAACACCGGGGAGCTGTTTTTT.

The sample holds many counts of this clonotype. V and J are TRBV7-8 and TRBJ2-2; D perhaps matches TRBD1 (5 bases). With 2 bases removed from V and 4 bases from J, the gap between germline ends came to 14 bases. The CDR3 runs to 16 residues. Germline V gene data show CDR1 as SGHVS and CDR2 as FQNEAQ. The CDR3 loop is CASSLSSAGPTGELFF. The CDR3 DNA reads TGTGCCAGCAGCTTATCAAGCGCAGGGCCCACCGGGGAGCTGTTTTTT.

This clonotype was found many times. This rearrangement joins TRBV28 to TRBJ2-5, with a possible D match to TRBD2 (5 bases). CDR3 length equals 14 residues. Germline assignment: CDR1 MDHEN and CDR2 SYDVKM. Trimming removed 7 bases from V and 5 bases from J, with 17 bases in between. Here the CDR3 reads CASISGEPGETQYF. Here the CDR3 DNA reads TGTGCCAGCATATCTGGAGAACCGGGGGAGACCCAGTACTTC.

The chain recombines TRBV6-2 or TRBV6-3 with TRBJ2-6, with D hard to call. This CDR3 comprises 16 residues. The V and J ends lost 2 bases and 0 bases respectively, with 8 bases between them. Germline loops: CDR1 MNHEY, CDR2 SVGEGT. The CDR3 reads CASSYGLDSGANVLTF. In DNA form, the CDR3 reads TGTGCCAGCAGTTACGGTCTGGACTCTGGGGCCAACGTCCTGACTTTC.

There are a few counts of this clonotype. The rearrangement uses TRBV24-1 and TRBJ2-1; weak D call: TRBD2 (5 bases). Trimming removed 3 bases from V and 3 bases from J, with 11 bases in between. Germline CDR1 KGHDR, CDR2 SFDVKD. CDR3 length: 15 amino acids. CDR3 protein: CATSDAQRDYNEQFF. CDR3 DNA sequence: TGTGCCACCAGTGATGCCCAGAGGGACTACAATGAGCAGTTCTTC.

The J gene is TRBJ1-5, the V gene TRBV3-1; the D gene is possibly TRBD1 (6 bases). The CDR3 covers 16 residues. From germline, CDR1 is LGHDT and CDR2 YNNKEL (reference sequence). V gave up 0 bases and J gave up 7 bases, with 16 bases separating them. CDR3 residues: CASSQELEGGVQPQHF. In DNA form, the CDR3 reads TGTGCCAGCAGCCAAGAACTCGAGGGGGGGGTGCAGCCCCAGCATTTT.

The sample holds many counts of this clonotype. The chain employs TRBV19 and TRBJ1-3; 8 nucleotides agree with TRBD1. CDR3 length: 14 residues. In germline, CDR1 is LNHDA, CDR2 SQIVND (reference sequence). The trim removed 7 bases at V and 4 bases at J, leaving 6 bases unmatched. The CDR3, as DNA: TGTGCCAGTACTGCGACAGGGGCGGGAAACACCATATATTTT. Residues: CASTATGAGNTIYF.

The chain employs TRBV27 and TRBJ1-2; TRBD1 aligns across 9 bases. Per germline, CDR1 MNHEY and CDR2 SMNVEV (reference sequence). The CDR3 contains 20 residues. Trimming at V came to 7 bases and at J to 2 bases, leaving 23 bases not matched to a gene. CDR3 amino acids: CASKPRGQGSVTFLNYGYTF. The CDR3 DNA is TGTGCCAGCAAACCTCGGGGACAGGGCTCCGTCACTTTTCTGAACTATGGCTACACCTTC.

This clonotype was picked up many times. The J gene is TRBJ1-4, the V gene TRBV15, with D unresolved. Germline loops: CDR1 LNHNV, CDR2 YYDKDF (reference sequence). This CDR3 comprises 14 residues. The V end lost 3 bases, the J end lost 8 bases, and 13 bases lay between the germline ends. CDR3 sequence reads: CATSSSGLKEKLFF. CDR3 DNA sequence: TGTGCCACCAGCAGTTCAGGCCTTAAGGAAAAACTGTTTTTT.

This clonotype has just a few counts. This sequence joins TRBV20-1 and TRBJ1-2, with TRBD1 identical over 7 bases. CDR1 and CDR2 (germline): DFQATT, SNEGSKA (reference sequence). CDR3 length: 13 amino acids. The J segment lost 2 bases and the V segment lost 6 bases, leaving 6 bases of the junction unmatched. CDR3 sequence: CSASGTENYGYTF. The CDR3 DNA is TGCAGTGCCTCCGGGACAGAGAACTATGGCTACACCTTC.

This clonotype occurred many times. V usage is TRBV20-1 and J usage is TRBJ1-5; maybe TRBD1 (5 bases). Germline V lookup: CDR1 DFQATT, CDR2 SNEGSKA (reference sequence). This CDR3 region has 15 residues. V dropped 3 bases and J dropped 4 bases, with 16 bases sitting between them. CDR3 sequence reads: CSARAPGGVNQPQHF. In nucleotides, the CDR3 is TGCAGTGCTAGGGCACCAGGAGGGGTAAATCAGCCCCAGCATTTT.

The sample holds a few counts of this clonotype. The chain recombines TRBV28 with TRBJ2-7; D unclear. CDR3 length equals 13 residues. Germline CDR1 is MDHEN and CDR2 is SYDVKM. V lost 5 bases and J 2 bases, leaving 10 bases between the germline ends. The CDR3 loop is CASSKTGTYEQYF. DNA for the CDR3: TGTGCCAGCAGTAAGACGGGTACCTACGAGCAGTACTTC.

This clonotype was observed many times. This chain uses TRBV20-1 with TRBJ1-2; 10 nucleotides agree with TRBD1. Trimming took 3 bases from V and 3 from J; bases not matched to a gene: 4. Germline V CDR1 and CDR2: DFQATT, SNEGSKA (reference sequence). The CDR3 extends over 14 amino acids. The CDR3 protein is CSARTGGADYGYTF. The CDR3 DNA sequence: TGCAGTGCTAGGACAGGGGGCGCTGACTATGGCTACACCTTC.

The table lists this clonotype with many counts. The gene calls are TRBV6-5 and TRBJ1-1; 7 bases are shared with TRBD1. The length of the CDR3 is 15 residues. The junction had 4 bases not matched to a gene; V was cut back by 0 bases and J by 3 bases. CDR1 is MNHEY, CDR2 SVGAGI, per germline. The CDR3 DNA follows: TGTGCCAGCAGTTACTCGGGACAGAGAGACACTGAAGCTTTCTTT. This encodes CASSYSGQRDTEAFF.

The rearrangement links TRBV10-2 to TRBJ2-7; D might be TRBD2 (5 bases). Trimming stripped 0 bases from V and 6 bases from J, with 12 bases between. Germline CDR1 is WSHSY and CDR2 is SAAADI. The CDR3 length is 14 residues. CDR3 in amino acids: CASSESLLGGEQYF. As DNA, the CDR3 is TGCGCCAGCAGTGAGTCTCTGCTAGGAGGCGAGCAGTACTTC.

In this sample, this clonotype turned up many times. The chain uses TRBV5-1 and TRBJ2-3; D is uncertain. CDR1 SGHRS and CDR2 YFSETQ come from the germline V gene. Trimming left V 4 bases short and J 6 bases short, with 9 bases between. The CDR3 sequence is 12 residues long. The chain's CDR3 is CASSEQFDTQYF. Here the CDR3 DNA reads TGCGCCAGCAGCGAGCAGTTCGATACGCAGTATTTT.

A few counts support this clonotype. The chain is built from TRBV12-3 or TRBV12-4 and TRBJ1-3, with D maybe TRBD1 (6 bases). The CDR3 contains 18 residues. V lost 3 bases to trimming and J lost 3 bases, with 21 bases between them. CDR3 sequence reads: CASSFLGVRGRHGNTIYF. Written as DNA, the CDR3 is TGTGCCAGCAGTTTTTTGGGAGTCCGGGGGCGCCATGGAAACACCATATATTTT.

This clonotype was recorded many times. V usage is TRBV12-3 or TRBV12-4 and J usage is TRBJ2-2, with 13 positions matching TRBD2. The CDR3 spans 16 residues. V lost 5 bases and J lost 6; bases outside the gene matches: 6. The CDR3 DNA reads TGTGCCAGCAGTACCCAACTAGCGGGGGGGCCCGGGGAGCTGTTTTTT. Residues: CASSTQLAGGPGELFF.

In this sample, this clonotype turned up many times. The chain joins TRBV7-8 to TRBJ2-7; TRBD1 might be the D (5 bases). The CDR3 is made up of 13 amino acids. Trimming removed 5 bases from V and 3 bases from J, with 11 bases in between. Per germline, CDR1 SGHVS and CDR2 FQNEAQ. CDR3 coding DNA: TGTGCCAGCAGCGTACAGGAAAGCTACGAGCAGTACTTC. Amino acids: CASSVQESYEQYF.

The table lists this clonotype with many counts. The chain is built from TRBV5-1 and TRBJ2-1, with TRBD2 as a possible D gene (5 bases). The germline V and J ends were trimmed by 5 bases and 5 bases, with 11 bases remaining between them. Germline loops: CDR1 SGHRS, CDR2 YFSETQ. The CDR3 runs to 13 residues. CDR3 sequence: CASRSRVDNEQFF. CDR3 DNA sequence: TGCGCCAGCAGGTCGAGGGTCGACAATGAGCAGTTCTTC.

This clonotype was observed many times. This chain links TRBV6-1 with TRBJ2-2, with 7 bases aligning to TRBD1. V lost 6 bases, J lost 7 bases, and 11 bases stayed unmatched. There are 15 residues in the CDR3. The V gene's germline CDR1 is MNHNS and CDR2 SASEGT. DNA of the CDR3: TGTGCCAGCAGCAACCGACAGGGTATGATCGGGGAGCTGTTTTTT. Translating it yields CASSNRQGMIGELFF.